This T cell receptor (beta chain) was sequenced during a study of cytomegalovirus exposure and HLA in healthy donors. The table came from immunoSEQ multiplex PCR; TCRdb's copy has only in-frame clones and leaves some out. The data contain 70,000 to 75,000 clones, about 95% of them singletons. The V and J ends lost 5 bases and 4 bases, in that order; junction bases with no gene match: 6. The CDR3 totals 15 residues. Germline CDR1 reads SGHVS; CDR2 reads FQNEAQ. Regarding the study as a whole: The listing of roughly 160 TCR beta chains classed them as cytomegalovirus-associated.

As for this clone: The antigen is not known.

The genes are TRBV7-8 and TRBJ2-7, with 12 bases aligning to TRBD1. The TCR was taken from a woman aged 18-29 years in good health and CMV-seronegative. Material: PBMCs. DNA of the CDR3: TGTGCCAGCAGCCCACGGGGACAGGGGGCTTACGAGCAGTACTTC. This sequence encodes CASSPRGQGAYEQYF.